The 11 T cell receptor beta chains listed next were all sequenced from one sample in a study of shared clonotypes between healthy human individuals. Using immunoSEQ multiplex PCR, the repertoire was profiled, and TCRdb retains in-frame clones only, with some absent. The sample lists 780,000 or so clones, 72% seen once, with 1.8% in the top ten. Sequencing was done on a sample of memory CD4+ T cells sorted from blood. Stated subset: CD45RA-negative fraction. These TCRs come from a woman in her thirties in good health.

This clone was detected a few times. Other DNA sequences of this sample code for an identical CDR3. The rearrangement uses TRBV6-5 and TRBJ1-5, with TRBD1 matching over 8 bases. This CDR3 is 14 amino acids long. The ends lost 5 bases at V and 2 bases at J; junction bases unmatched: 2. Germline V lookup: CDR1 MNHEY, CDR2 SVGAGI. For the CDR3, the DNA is TGTGCCAGCAGTCCGGGACAGGGCAATCAGCCCCAGCATTTT. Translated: CASSPGQGNQPQHF.

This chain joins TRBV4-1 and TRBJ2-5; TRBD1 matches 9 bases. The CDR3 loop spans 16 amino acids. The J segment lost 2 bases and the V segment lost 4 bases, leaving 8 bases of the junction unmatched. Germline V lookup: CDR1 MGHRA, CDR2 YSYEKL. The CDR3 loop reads CASSRPAGTGQETQYF. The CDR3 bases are TGCGCCAGCAGCCGCCCGGCCGGGACAGGGCAAGAGACCCAGTACTTC.

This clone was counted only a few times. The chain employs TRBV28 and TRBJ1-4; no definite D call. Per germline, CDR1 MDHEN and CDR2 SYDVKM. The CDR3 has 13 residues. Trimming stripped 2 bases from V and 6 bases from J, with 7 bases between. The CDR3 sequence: CASSLGPYEKLFF. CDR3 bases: TGTGCCAGCAGTTTAGGGCCATATGAAAAACTGTTTTTT.

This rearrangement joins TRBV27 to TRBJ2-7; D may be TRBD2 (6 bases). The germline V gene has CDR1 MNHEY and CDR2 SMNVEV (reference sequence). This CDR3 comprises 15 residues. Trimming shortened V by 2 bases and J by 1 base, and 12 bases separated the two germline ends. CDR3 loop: CASSLGLAKSYEQYF. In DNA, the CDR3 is TGTGCCAGCAGTTTAGGGCTAGCGAAGTCCTACGAGCAGTACTTC.

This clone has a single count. For the CDR3, the DNA is TGCGCCAGCAGCGTCGGGAGGCAGCCCCGGGAAAAACTGTTTTTT. Translation: CASSVGRQPREKLFF. The J gene is TRBJ1-4, the V gene TRBV5-1; no firm D call. Trimming pared 4 bases from V and 8 bases from J, leaving 18 bases between. This CDR3 contains 15 residues. Germline-derived CDR1 and CDR2 are SGHRS and YFSETQ.

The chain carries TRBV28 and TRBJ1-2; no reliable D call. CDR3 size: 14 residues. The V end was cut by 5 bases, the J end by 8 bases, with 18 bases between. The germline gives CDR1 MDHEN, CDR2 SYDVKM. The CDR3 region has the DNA TGTGCCAGCAGTGAGTCGAACAGTTTAGGCGGCTACACCTTC. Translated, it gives CASSESNSLGGYTF.

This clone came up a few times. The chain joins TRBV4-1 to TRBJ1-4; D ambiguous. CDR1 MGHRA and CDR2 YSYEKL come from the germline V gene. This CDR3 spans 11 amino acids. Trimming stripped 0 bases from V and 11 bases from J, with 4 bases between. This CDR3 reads CASSQDRKLFF. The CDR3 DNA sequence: TGCGCCAGCAGCCAAGACAGGAAACTGTTTTTT.

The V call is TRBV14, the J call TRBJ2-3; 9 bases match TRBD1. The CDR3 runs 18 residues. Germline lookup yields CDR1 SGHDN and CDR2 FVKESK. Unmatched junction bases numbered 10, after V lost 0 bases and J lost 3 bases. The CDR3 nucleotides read TGTGCCAGCAGCCAAGAGCGAACGTGGGACAGGGTAACAGATACGCAGTATTTT. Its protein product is CASSQERTWDRVTDTQYF.

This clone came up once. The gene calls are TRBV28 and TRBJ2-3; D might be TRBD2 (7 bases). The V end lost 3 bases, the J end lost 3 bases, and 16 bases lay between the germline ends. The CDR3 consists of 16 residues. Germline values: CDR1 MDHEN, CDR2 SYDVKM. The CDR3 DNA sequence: TGTGCCAGCAGTTTCCGGGGGGCGCTCAGGACAGATACGCAGTATTTT. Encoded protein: CASSFRGALRTDTQYF.

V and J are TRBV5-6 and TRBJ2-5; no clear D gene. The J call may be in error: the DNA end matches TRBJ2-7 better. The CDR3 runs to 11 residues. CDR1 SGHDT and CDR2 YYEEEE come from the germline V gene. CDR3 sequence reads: CASNGPGEQYF. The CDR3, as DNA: TGTGCCAGCAACGGGCCAGGCGAGCAGTACTTC.

This chain's CDR3 is CASRPTAGSYNEQFF. DNA of the CDR3: TGTGCCAGCAGACCTACGGCAGGTTCCTACAATGAGCAGTTCTTC. The chain is built from TRBV6-5 and TRBJ2-1, with D unresolved. The CDR3 is 15 residues long. CDR1 is MNHEY, CDR2 SVGAGI, per germline. Trimming cost V 6 bases and J 1 base, with 13 bases left between them.